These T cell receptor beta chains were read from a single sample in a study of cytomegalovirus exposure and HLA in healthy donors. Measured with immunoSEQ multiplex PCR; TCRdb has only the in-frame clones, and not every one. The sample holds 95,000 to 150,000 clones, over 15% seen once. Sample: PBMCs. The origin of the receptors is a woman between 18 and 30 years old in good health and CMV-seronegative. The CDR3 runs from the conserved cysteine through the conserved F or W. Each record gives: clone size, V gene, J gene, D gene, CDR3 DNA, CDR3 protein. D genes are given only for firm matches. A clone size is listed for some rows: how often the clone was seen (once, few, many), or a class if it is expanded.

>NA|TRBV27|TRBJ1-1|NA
TGTGCCAGCAGTTACGGACAGAAACACTCTGAAGCTTTCTTT
CASSYGQKHSEAFF
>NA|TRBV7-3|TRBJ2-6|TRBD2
TGTGCCAGCAGCTGGACTAGCGGGTACGGCTCTGGGGCCAACGTCCTGACTTTC
CASSWTSGYGSGANVLTF
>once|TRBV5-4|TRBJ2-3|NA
TGTGCCAGCAGCTCAACGTCCGTGCGCCCCACAGATACGCAGTATTTT
CASSSTSVRPTDTQYF
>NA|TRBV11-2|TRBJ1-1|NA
TGTGCCAGCAGTTATGGAGGTACGAACACTGAAGCTTTCTTT
CASSYGGTNTEAFF
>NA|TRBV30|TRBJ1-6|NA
TGTGCCTGGTACTCATTGGACAGAACTGAGTCACCCCTCCACTTT
CAWYSLDRTESPLHF
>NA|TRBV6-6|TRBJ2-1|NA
TGTGCCAGCAGCCCCACCTACGCACAGCAGTTCTTC
CASSPTYAQQFF
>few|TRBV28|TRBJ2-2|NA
TGTGCCAGCCATGGACAGCCGAACACCGGGGAGCTGTTTTTT
CASHGQPNTGELFF
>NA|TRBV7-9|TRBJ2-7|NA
TGTGCCAGCAGCCCGGGGGGGACAGCCTACGAGCAGTACTTC
CASSPGGTAYEQYF
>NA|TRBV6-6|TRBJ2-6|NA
TGTGCCAGCAGGACAGGCTCTGGGGCCAACGTCCTGACTTTC
CASRTGSGANVLTF
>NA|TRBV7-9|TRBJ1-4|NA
TGTGCCAGCACACATACAGGAAATGAAAAACTGTTTTTT
CASTHTGNEKLFF
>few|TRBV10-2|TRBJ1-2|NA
TGCGCCAGCAGTGAGTACAGCCTCTATGGCTACACCTTC
CASSEYSLYGYTF
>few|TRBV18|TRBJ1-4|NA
TGTGCCAGCTCACCTGGACAGCTTAGGAATGGGGACAATGAAAAACTGTTTTTT
CASSPGQLRNGDNEKLFF
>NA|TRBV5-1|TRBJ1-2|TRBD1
TGCGCCAGCAGCTTGACAGGGGGCAAAGGCTACACCTTC
CASSLTGGKGYTF
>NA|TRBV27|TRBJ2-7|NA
TGTGCCAGCAGTTTCCTCGGGGGAAAGCAGTACTTC
CASSFLGGKQYF
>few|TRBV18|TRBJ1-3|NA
TGTGCCAGCTCACCAGGACAACAGGGTTCGGGAAACACCATATATTTT
CASSPGQQGSGNTIYF
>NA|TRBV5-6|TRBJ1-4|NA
TGTGCCAGCAGCTCCCCAGGGATTGGGGAAAAACTGTTTTTT
CASSSPGIGEKLFF
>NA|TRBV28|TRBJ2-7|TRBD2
TGTGCCAGCAGTCTACCGGGACTAGCGTTCTACGAGCAGTACTTC
CASSLPGLAFYEQYF
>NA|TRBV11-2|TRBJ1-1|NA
TGTGCCAGCAGCTTAGGTACCCTCAGCACTGAAGCTTTCTTT
CASSLGTLSTEAFF
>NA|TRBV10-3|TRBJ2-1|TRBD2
TGTGCCATCAGTGACTTTCCGACTAGCGGGAGTAGGGATGAGCAGTTCTTC
CAISDFPTSGSRDEQFF
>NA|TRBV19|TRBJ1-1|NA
TGTGCCAGTAGGACCGGGGACACTGAAGCTTTCTTT
CASRTGDTEAFF
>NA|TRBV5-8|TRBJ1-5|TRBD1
TGTGCCAGCAGCTCGACCGGGACAGGGTTTCAGCCCCAGCATTTT
CASSSTGTGFQPQHF
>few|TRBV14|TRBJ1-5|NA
TGTGCCAGCAGCCAAGGTAGTGCTCAGCCCCAGCATTTT
CASSQGSAQPQHF
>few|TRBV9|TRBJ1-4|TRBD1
TGTGCCAGCAGCCCAGGACAGGTGAAGAATGAAAAACTGTTTTTT
CASSPGQVKNEKLFF
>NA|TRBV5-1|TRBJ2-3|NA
TGCGCCAGCAGCTTGCGCGACTACTTTACAGATACGCAGTATTTT
CASSLRDYFTDTQYF
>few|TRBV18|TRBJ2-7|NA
TGTGCCAGCTCCCCCAGTGGAGTCTCCTACGAGCAGTACTTC
CASSPSGVSYEQYF
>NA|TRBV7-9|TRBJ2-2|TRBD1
TGTGCCAGCAGCTCAGGACAGGGGAACACCGGGGAGCTGTTTTTT
CASSSGQGNTGELFF
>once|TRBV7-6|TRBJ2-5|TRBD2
TGTGCCAGCAGCTTATTTGGAACTAGCGGTTCACAAGAGACCCAGTACTTC
CASSLFGTSGSQETQYF
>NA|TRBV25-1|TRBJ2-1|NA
TGTGCCAGCAGTGACCAGGTTGGGCAGTTGGATGAGCAGTTCTTC
CASSDQVGQLDEQFF
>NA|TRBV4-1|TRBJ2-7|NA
TGCGCCAGCAGCCAAGAGGGGCCCGGCTCCTACGAGCAGTACTTC
CASSQEGPGSYEQYF
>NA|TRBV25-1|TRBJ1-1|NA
TGTGCCAGCACCACAACGGGGGTCACTGAAGCTTTCTTT
CASTTTGVTEAFF
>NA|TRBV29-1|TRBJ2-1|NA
TGCAGCGTTGAATCGCAGGGGGGAATCCCCTTTTACAATGAGCAGTTCTTC
CSVESQGGIPFYNEQFF
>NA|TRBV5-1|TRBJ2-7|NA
TGCGCCGAGTTGTGGTGCTCAGGCCCCTTTGTCGAGCAGTACTTC
CAELWCSGPFVEQYF
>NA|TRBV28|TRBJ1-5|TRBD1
TGTGCCAGCAGTTTGCTGACAGGGATGAGAAGCAATCAGCCCCAGCATTTT
CASSLLTGMRSNQPQHF
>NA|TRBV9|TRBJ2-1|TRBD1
TGTGCCAGCAGCGTAATAGGGACAGGGGCCTCCAATGAGCAGTTCTTC
CASSVIGTGASNEQFF
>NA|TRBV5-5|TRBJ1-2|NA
TGTGCCAGCAGCCGGGCAGGGCGCGCAGGCTACACCTTC
CASSRAGRAGYTF
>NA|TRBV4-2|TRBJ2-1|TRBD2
TGTGCCAGCAGCCAGCTCCGCACTTTCGGGACTAGCGGAGACAATGAGCAGTTCTTC
CASSQLRTFGTSGDNEQFF
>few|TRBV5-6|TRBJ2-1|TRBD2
TGTGCCAGCAGCTTGGCTAGCGGGAGTTACAATGAGCAGTTCTTC
CASSLASGSYNEQFF
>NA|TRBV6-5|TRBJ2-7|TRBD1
TGTGCCAGCAGTTACTCCAGGACAGGGAACGGTTACGAGCAGTACTTC
CASSYSRTGNGYEQYF
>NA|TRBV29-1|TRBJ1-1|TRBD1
TGCAGCGTTGTCAGGGGGGCTGAAGCTTTCTTT
CSVVRGAEAFF
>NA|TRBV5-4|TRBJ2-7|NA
TGTGCCAGCAGCTTGGGGACAGTCAACTACGAGCAGTACTTC
CASSLGTVNYEQYF
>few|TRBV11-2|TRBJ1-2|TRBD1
TGTGCCAGCGCCCAAGGGACAGGGGTGCCCTATGGCTACACCTTC
CASAQGTGVPYGYTF
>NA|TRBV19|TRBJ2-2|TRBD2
TGTGCCAGTAGTATGTGGCGGGAGGTGGACGGGGAGCTGTTTTTT
CASSMWREVDGELFF
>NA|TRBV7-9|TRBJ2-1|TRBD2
TGTGCCAGCAGCATGGGTGGGGGGGATGAGCAGTTCTTC
CASSMGGGDEQFF
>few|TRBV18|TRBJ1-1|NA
TGTGCCAGCTCACCTATTGACACTGAAGCTTTCTTT
CASSPIDTEAFF
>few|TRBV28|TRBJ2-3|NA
TGTGCCAGCAGTTTGAGCCGTGGAGATACGCAGTATTTT
CASSLSRGDTQYF
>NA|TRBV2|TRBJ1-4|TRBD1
TGTGCCAGCCGGGACAGGGGAAATGAAAAACTGTTTTTT
CASRDRGNEKLFF
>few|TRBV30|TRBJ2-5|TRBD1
TGTGCCTACAAACGGGACAGGGGAGAGACCCAGTACTTC
CAYKRDRGETQYF
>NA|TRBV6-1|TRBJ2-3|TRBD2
TGTGCCAGCAGTGAAGCGGGGACTAGCGGGAGCTTGGGCCCGAATACGCAGTATTTT
CASSEAGTSGSLGPNTQYF
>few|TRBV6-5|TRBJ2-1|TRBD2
TGTGCCAGCAATCTAGCGGGAGGTAACTACAATGAGCAGTTCTTC
CASNLAGGNYNEQFF
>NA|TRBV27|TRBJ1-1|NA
TGTGCCAGCACCGGCCAGGGGAACACTGAAGCTTTCTTT
CASTGQGNTEAFF
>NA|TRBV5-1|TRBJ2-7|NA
TGCGCCAGCAGCTTGGCCCGGCCCTGGGCCAACGAGCAGTACTTC
CASSLARPWANEQYF
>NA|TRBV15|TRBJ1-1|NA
TGTGCCACCCGGACACCCCGGGCCACTGAAGCTTTCTTT
CATRTPRATEAFF